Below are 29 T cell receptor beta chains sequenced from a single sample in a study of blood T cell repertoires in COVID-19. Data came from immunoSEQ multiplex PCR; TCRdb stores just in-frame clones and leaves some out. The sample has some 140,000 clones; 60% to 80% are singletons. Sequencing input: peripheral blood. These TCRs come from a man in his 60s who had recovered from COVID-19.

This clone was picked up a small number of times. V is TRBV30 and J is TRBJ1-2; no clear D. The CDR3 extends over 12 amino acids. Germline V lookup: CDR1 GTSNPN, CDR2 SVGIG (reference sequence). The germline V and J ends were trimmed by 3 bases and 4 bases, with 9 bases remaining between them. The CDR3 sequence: CAWRSGFYGYTF. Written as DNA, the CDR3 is TGTGCCTGGAGGTCGGGGTTCTATGGCTACACCTTC.

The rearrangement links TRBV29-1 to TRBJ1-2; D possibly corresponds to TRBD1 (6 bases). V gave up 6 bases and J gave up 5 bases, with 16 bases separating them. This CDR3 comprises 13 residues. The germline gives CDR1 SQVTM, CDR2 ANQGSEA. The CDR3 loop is CSVQQGSIYGYTF. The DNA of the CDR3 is TGCAGCGTCCAACAGGGAAGCATTTATGGCTACACCTTC.

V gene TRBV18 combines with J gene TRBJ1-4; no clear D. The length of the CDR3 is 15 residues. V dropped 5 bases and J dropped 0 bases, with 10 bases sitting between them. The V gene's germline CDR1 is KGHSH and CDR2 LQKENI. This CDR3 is CASSSSGSTNEKLFF. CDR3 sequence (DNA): TGTGCCAGCTCATCATCGGGTTCAACTAATGAAAAACTGTTTTTT.

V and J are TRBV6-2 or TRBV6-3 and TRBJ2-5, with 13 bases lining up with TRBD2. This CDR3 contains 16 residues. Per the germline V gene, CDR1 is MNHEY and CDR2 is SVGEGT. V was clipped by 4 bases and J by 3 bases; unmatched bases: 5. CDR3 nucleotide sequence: TGTGCCAGCAGTTCCCCCGGACTAGCGGGAGAAGAGACCCAGTACTTC. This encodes CASSSPGLAGEETQYF.

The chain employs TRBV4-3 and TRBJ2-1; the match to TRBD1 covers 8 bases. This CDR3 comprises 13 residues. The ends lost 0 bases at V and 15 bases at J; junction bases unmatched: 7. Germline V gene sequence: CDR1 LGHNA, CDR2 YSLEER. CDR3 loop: CASSQEGRGLMFF. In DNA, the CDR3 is TGCGCCAGCAGCCAAGAGGGCAGGGGGCTTATGTTCTTC.

The CDR3 loop is CASSQDLTGDEQFF. CDR3 nucleotides: TGTGCCAGCAGCCAAGATCTCACGGGGGATGAGCAGTTCTTC. This chain uses TRBV3-1 (or the pseudogene TRBV3-2) with TRBJ2-1; TRBD2 might be the D (6 bases). This CDR3 contains 14 residues. The germline gives CDR1 LGHDT, CDR2 YNNKEL (reference sequence). V lost 0 bases, J lost 8 bases, and 11 bases lay in between.

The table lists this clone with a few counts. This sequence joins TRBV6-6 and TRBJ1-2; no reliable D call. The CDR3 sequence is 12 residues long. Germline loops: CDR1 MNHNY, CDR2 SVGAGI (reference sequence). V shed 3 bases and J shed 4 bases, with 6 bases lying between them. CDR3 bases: TGTGCCAGCAGTTATGGCCCCTATGGCTACACCTTC. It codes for CASSYGPYGYTF.

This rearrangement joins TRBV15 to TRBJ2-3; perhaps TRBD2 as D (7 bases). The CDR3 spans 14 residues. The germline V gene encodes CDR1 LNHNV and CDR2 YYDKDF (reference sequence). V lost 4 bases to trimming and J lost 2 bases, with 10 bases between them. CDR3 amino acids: CATSIGGDTDTQYF. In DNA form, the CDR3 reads TGTGCCACCAGCATAGGGGGGGACACAGATACGCAGTATTTT. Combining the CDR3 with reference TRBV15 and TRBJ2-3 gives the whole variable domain DAMVIQNPRYQVTQFGKPVTLSCSQTLNHNVMYWYQQKSSQAPKLLFHYYDKDFNNEADTPDNFQSRRPNTSFCFLDIRSPGLGDTAMYLCATSIGGDTDTQYFGPGTRLTVL.

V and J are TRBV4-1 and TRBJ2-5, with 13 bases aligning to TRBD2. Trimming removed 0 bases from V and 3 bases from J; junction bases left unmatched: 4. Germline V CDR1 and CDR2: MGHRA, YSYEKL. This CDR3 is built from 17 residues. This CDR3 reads CASSQDGTSGTEETQYF. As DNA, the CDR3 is TGCGCCAGCAGCCAAGATGGGACTAGCGGGACAGAAGAGACCCAGTACTTC.

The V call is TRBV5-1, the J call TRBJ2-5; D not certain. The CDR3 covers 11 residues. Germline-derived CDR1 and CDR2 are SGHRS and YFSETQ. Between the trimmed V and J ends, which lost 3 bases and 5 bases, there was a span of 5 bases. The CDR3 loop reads CASSYEETQYF. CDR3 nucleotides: TGCGCCAGCAGCTATGAGGAGACCCAGTACTTC.

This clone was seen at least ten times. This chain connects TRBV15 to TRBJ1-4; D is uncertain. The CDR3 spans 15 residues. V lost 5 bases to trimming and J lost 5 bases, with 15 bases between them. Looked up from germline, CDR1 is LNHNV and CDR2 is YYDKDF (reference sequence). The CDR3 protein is CATSQDGRENEKLFF. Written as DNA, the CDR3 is TGTGCCACCAGCCAGGATGGGAGAGAGAATGAAAAACTGTTTTTT.

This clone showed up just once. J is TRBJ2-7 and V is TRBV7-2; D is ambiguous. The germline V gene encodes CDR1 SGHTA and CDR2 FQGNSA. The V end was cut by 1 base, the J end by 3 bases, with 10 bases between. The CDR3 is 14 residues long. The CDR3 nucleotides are TGTGCCAGCAGCTTAGGGCAGGTTTACTACGAGCAGTACTTC. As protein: CASSLGQVYYEQYF.

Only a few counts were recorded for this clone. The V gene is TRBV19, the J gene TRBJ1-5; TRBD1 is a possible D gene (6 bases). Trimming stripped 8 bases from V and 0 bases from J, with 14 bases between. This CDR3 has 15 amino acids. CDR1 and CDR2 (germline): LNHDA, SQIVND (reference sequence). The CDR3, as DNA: TGTGCCAGTGGCGGACAGCCTTATAGCAATCAGCCCCAGCATTTT. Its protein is CASGGQPYSNQPQHF.

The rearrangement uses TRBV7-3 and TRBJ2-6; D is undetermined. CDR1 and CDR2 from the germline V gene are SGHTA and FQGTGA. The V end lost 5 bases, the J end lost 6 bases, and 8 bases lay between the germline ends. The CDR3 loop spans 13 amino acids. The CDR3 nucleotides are TGTGCCAGCAGCCCCCAGGCGGCCAACGTCCTGACTTTC. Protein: CASSPQAANVLTF. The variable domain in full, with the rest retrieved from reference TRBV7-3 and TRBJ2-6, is GAGVSQTPSNKVTEKGKYVELRCDPISGHTALYWYRQSLGQGPEFLIYFQGTGAADDSGLPNDRFFAVRPEGSVSTLKIQRTERGDSAVYLCASSPQAANVLTFGAGSRLTVL.

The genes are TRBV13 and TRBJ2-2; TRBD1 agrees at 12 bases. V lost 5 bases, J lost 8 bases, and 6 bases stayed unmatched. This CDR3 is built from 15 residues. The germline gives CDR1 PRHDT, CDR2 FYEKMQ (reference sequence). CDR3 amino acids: CASSRDRGRLGELFF. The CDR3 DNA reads TGTGCCAGCAGCCGGGACAGGGGGCGCCTTGGGGAGCTGTTTTTT.

The CDR3 here is CASSLGLGETQYF. Here the CDR3 DNA reads TGTGCCAGCAGCTTGGGACTGGGGGAGACCCAGTACTTC. V is TRBV11-1 and J is TRBJ2-5; weak D call: TRBD2 (6 bases). The V end was cut by 3 bases, the J end by 5 bases, with 10 bases between. Germline V gives CDR1 SGHAT, CDR2 FQDESV (reference sequence). CDR3 size: 13 residues.

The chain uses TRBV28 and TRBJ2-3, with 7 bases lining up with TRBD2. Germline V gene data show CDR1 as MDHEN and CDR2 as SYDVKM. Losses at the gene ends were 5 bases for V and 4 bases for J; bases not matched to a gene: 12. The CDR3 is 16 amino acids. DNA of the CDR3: TGTGCCAGCAGTGGACGGGAGGCAGGCCTCCCAGATACGCAGTATTTT. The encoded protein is CASSGREAGLPDTQYF.

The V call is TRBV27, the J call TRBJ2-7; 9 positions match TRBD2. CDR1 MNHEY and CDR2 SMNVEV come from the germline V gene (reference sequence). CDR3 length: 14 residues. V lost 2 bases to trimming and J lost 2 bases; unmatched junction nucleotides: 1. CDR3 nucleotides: TGTGCCAGCAGTTTAGCGGGAGGGACCTACGAGCAGTACTTC. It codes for CASSLAGGTYEQYF.

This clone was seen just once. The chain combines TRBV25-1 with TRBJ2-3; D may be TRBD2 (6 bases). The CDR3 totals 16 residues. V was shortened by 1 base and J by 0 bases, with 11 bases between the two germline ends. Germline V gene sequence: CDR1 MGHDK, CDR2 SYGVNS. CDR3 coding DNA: TGTGCCAGCAGTGAATCGCGGGGAACTAGCACAGATACGCAGTATTTT. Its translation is CASSESRGTSTDTQYF.

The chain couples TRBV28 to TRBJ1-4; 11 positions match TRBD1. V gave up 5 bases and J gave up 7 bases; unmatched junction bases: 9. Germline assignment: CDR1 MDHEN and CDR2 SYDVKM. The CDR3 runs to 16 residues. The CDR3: CASSPIRGQGGEKLFF. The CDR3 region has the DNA TGTGCCAGCAGTCCCATACGGGGACAGGGGGGTGAAAAACTGTTTTTT.

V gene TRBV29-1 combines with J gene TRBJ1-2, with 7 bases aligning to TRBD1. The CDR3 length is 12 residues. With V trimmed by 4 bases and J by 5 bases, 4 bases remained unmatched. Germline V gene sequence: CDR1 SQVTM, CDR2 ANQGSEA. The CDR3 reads CSVGQGGYGYTF. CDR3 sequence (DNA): TGCAGCGTTGGACAGGGCGGGTATGGCTACACCTTC. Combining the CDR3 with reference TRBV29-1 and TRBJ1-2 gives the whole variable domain SAVISQKPSRDICQRGTSLTIQCQVDSQVTMMFWYRQQPGQSLTLIATANQGSEATYESGFVIDKFPISRPNLTFSTLTVSNMSPEDSSIYLCSVGQGGYGYTFGSGTRLTVV.

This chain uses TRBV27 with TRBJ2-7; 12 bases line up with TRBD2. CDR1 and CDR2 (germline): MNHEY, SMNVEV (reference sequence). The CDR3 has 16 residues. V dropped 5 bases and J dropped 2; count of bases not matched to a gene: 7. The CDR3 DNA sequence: TGTGCCAGCAGTCCCCGACTAGCGGGAGATGCCTACGAGCAGTACTTC. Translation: CASSPRLAGDAYEQYF.

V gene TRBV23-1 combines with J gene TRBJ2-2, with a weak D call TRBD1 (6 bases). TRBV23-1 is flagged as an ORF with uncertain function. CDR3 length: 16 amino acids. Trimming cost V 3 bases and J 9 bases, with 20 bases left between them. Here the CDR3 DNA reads TGCGCCAGCAGTCAGGGGACACCGAATGAATCCTGGGAGCTGTTTTTT. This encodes CASSQGTPNESWELFF.

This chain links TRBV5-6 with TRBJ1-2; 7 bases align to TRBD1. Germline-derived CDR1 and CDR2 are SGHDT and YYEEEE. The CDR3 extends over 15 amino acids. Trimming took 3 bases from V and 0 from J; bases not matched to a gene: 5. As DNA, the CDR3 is TGTGCCAGCAGCTCGGTGACAGGGCCTAACTATGGCTACACCTTC. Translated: CASSSVTGPNYGYTF.

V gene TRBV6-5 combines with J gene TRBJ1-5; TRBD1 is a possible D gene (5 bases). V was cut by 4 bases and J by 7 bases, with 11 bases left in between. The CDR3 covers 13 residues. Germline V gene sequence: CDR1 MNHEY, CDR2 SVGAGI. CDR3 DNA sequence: TGTGCCAGCAGTTCCAATCAGGGACAGCCCCAGCATTTT. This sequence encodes CASSSNQGQPQHF.

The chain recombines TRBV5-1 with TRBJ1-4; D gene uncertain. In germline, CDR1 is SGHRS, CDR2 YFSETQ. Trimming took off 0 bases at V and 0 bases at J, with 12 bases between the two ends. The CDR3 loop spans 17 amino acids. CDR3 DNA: TGCGCCAGCAGCTTGGTGTATGTGGGAGCAACTAATGAAAAACTGTTTTTT. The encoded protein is CASSLVYVGATNEKLFF.

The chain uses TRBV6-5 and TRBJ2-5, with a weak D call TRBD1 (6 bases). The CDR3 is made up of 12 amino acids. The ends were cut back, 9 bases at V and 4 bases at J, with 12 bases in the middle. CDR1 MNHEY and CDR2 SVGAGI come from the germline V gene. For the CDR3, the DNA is TGTGCCAGTTCCAGGGGACGAGAGACCCAGTACTTC. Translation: CASSRGRETQYF.

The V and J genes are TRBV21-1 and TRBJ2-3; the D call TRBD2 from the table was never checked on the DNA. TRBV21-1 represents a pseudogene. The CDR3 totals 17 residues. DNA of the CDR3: TGTGCCAGCAGCAAAGGGACTAGCGGGGGCCACACAGATACGCAGTATTTT. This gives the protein CASSKGTSGGHTDTQYF.

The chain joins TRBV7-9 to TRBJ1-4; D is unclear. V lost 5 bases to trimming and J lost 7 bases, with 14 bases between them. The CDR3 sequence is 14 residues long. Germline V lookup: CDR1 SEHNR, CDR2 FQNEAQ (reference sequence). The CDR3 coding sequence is TGTGCCAGCAGCCCACACCAGGAAGCTGAAAAACTGTTTTTT. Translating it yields CASSPHQEAEKLFF.